This T cell receptor beta chain came from a study of blood T cell repertoires in COVID-19. Original handling: Scientists estimated how many nucleated cells there were by amplifying reference gene primers. The protocol was immunoSEQ multiplex PCR, while the TCRdb copy is restricted to in-frame clones and leaves out a portion. The DNA was the basis for D and trimming; V, J and clone size are from that table. The sample shows around 100,000 clones, roughly 87% of them seen only once. This CDR3 region has 15 residues. CDR1 and CDR2 from the germline V gene are SGHTA and FQGTGA. Trimming stripped 2 bases from V and 7 bases from J, with 12 bases between.

The receptor's source is a man aged 25 to 40 in a cohort sampled during active COVID-19. The V gene is TRBV7-3, the J gene TRBJ1-6; D ambiguous. The source material was peripheral blood. In nucleotides, the CDR3 is TGTGCCAGCAGCTTAGGTGGCAATGTCAATTCACCCCTCCACTTT. This encodes CASSLGGNVNSPLHF.